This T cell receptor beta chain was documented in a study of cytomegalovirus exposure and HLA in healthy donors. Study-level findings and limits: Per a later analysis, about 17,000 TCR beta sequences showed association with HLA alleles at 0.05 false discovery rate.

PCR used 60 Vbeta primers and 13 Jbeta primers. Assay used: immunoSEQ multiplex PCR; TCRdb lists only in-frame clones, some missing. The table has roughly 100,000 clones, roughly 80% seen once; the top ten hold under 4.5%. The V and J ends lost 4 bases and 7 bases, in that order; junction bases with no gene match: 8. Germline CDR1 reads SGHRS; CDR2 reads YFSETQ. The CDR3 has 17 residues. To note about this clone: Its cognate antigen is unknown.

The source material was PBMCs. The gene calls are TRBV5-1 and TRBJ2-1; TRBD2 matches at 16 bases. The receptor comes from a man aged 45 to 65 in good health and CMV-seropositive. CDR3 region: CASSAGTSGRAVNEQFF. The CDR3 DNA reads TGCGCCAGCAGCGCTGGGACTAGCGGGAGGGCGGTTAATGAGCAGTTCTTC.